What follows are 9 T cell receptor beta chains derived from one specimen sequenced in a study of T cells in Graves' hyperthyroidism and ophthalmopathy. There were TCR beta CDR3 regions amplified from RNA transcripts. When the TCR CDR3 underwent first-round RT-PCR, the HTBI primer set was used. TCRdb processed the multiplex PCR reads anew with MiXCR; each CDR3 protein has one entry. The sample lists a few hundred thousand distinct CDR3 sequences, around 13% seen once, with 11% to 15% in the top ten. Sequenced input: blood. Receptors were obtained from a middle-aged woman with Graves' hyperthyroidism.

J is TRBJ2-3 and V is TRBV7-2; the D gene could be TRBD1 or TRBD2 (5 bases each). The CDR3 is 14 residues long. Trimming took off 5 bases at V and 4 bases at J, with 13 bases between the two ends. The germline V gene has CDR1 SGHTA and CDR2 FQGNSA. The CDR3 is CASSPGWDADTQYF. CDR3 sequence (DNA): TGTGCCAGCAGCCCCGGGTGGGACGCAGATACGCAGTATTTT.

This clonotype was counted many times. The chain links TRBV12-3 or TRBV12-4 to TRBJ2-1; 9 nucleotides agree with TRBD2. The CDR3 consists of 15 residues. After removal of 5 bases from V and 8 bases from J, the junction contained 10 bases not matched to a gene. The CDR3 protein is CASSPGGRAIYEQFF. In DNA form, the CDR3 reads TGTGCCAGCAGTCCCGGCGGGAGGGCCATATATGAGCAGTTCTTC.

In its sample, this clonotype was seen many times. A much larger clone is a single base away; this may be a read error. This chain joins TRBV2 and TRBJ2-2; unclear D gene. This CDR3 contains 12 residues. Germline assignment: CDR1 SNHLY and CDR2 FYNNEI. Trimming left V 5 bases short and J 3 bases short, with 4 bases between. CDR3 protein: CASSYHTGELFF. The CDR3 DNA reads TGTGCCAGCAGTTACCACACCGGGGAGCTGTTTTTT.

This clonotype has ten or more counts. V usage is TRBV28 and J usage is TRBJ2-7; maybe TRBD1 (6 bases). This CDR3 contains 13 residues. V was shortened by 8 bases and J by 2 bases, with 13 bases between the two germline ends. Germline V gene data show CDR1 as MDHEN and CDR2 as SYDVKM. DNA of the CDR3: TGTGCCAGCCGGGACACCCTAACCTACGAGCAGTACTTC. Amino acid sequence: CASRDTLTYEQYF.

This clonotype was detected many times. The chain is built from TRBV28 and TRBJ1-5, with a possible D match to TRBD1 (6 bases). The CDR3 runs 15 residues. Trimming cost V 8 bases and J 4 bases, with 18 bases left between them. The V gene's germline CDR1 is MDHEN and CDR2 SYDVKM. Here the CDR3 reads CASGKPGAGNQPQHF. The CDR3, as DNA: TGTGCCAGCGGAAAACCGGGGGCTGGGAATCAGCCCCAGCATTTT.

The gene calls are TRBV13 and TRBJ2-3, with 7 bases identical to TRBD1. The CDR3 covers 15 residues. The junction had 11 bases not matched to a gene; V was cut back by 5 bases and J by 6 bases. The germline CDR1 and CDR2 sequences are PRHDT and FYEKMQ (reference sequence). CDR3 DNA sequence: TGTGCCAGCAGCGCATCAGGGGGAGTTCTGGATACGCAGTATTTT. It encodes CASSASGGVLDTQYF.

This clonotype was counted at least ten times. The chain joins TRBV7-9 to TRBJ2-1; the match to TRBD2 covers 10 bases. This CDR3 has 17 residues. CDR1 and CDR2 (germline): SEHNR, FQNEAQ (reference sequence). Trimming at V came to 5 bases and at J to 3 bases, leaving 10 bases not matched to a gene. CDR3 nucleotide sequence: TGTGCCAGCAGCCTACCCTTAGCGGGAGGATTCTACAATGAGCAGTTCTTC. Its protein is CASSLPLAGGFYNEQFF.

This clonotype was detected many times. The CDR3 DNA reads as TGTGCCAGCACCCTGGAACTAGCGGGGTACAATGAGCAGTTCTTC. As protein: CASTLELAGYNEQFF. The chain is built from TRBV12-3 or TRBV12-4 and TRBJ2-1; 10 nucleotides line up with TRBD2. V shed 7 bases, J shed 4 bases, and the junction held 7 bases outside the gene matches. CDR3 length: 15 amino acids.

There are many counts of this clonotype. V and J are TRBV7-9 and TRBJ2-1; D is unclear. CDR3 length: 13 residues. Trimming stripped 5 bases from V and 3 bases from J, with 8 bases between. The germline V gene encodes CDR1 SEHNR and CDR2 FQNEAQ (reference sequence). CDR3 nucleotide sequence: TGTGCCAGCAGCCCCACGAACTACAATGAGCAGTTCTTC. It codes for CASSPTNYNEQFF.